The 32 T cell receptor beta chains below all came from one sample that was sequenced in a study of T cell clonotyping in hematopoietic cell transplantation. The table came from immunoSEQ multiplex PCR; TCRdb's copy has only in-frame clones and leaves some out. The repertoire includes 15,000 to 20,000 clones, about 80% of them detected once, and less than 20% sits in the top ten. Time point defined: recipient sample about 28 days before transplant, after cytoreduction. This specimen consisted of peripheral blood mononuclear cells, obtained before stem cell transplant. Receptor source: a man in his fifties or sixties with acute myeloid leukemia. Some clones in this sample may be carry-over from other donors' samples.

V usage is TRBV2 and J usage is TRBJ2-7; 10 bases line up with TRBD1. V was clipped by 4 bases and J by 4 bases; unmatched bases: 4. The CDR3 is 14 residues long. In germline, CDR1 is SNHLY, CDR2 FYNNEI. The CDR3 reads CASSGDRGRYEQYF. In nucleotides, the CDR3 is TGTGCCAGCAGTGGAGACAGGGGGCGGTACGAGCAGTACTTC. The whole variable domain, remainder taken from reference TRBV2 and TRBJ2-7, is EPEVTQTPSHQVTQMGQEVILRCVPISNHLYFYWYRQILGQKVEFLVSFYNNEISEKSEIFDDQFSVERPDGSNFTLKIRSTKLEDSAMYFCASSGDRGRYEQYFGPGTRLTVT.

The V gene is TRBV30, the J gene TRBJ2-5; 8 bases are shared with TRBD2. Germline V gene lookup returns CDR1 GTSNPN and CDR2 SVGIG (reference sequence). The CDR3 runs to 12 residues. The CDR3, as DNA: TGTGCTTCGGGGGGGCTCGGAGAGACCCAGTACTTC. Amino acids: CASGGLGETQYF.

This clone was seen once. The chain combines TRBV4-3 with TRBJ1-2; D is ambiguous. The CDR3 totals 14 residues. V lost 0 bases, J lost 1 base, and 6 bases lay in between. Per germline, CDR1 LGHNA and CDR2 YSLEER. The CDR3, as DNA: TGCGCCAGCAGCCAAGAGGTTCTTAACTATGGCTACACCTTC. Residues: CASSQEVLNYGYTF.

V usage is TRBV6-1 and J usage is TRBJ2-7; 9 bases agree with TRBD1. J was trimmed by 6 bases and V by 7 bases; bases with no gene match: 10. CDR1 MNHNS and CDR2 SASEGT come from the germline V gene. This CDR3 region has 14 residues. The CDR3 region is CASTRSGQGTEQYF. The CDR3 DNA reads TGTGCCAGCACACGTTCGGGACAGGGCACCGAGCAGTACTTC.

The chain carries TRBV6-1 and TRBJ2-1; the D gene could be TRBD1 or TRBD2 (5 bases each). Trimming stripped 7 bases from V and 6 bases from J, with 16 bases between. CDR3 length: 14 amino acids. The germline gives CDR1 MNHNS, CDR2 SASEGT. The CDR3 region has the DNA TGTGCCAGCAACATAGGGACGACCTCCAATGAGCAGTTCTTC. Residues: CASNIGTTSNEQFF.

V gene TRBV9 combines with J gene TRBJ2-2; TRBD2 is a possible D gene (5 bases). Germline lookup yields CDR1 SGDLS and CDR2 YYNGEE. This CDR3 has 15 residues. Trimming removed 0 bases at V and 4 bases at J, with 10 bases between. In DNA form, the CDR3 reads TGTGCCAGCAGCGTAGTTGCGGCGGGCACCGGGGAGCTGTTTTTT. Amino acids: CASSVVAAGTGELFF.

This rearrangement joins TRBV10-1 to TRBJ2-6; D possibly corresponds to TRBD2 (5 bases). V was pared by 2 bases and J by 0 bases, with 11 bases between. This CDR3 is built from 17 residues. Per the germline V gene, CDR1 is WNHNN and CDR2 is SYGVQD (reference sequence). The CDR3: CASSEPSRGSGANVLTF. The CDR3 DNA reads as TGCGCCAGCAGTGAGCCGAGTCGGGGCTCTGGGGCCAACGTCCTGACTTTC.

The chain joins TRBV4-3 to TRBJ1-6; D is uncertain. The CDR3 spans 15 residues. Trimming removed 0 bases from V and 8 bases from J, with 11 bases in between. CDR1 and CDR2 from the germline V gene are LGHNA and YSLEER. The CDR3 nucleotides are TGCGCCAGCAGCCAAGATCAGCTCCCTCATTCACCCCTCCACTTT. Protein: CASSQDQLPHSPLHF.

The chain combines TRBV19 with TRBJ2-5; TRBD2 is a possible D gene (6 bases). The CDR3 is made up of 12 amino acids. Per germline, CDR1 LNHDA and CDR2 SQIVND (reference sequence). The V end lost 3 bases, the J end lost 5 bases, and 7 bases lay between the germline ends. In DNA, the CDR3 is TGTGCCAGTAGTATCGGGGGTGAGACCCAGTACTTC. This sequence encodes CASSIGGETQYF.

The CDR3 reads CASSQDIFREQYF. The CDR3 region has the DNA TGCGCCAGCAGCCAAGATATCTTTCGCGAGCAGTACTTC. The V call is TRBV4-3, the J call TRBJ2-7; D gene uncertain. Germline V lookup: CDR1 LGHNA, CDR2 YSLEER. This CDR3 is 13 amino acids long. Trimming stripped 0 bases from V and 6 bases from J, with 9 bases between.

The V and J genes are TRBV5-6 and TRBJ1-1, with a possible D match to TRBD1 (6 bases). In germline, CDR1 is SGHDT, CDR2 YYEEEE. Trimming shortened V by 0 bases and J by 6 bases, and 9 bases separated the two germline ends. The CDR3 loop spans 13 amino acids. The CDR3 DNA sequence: TGTGCCAGCAGCTTGGGTGGGGGCGCTGAAGCTTTCTTT. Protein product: CASSLGGGAEAFF.

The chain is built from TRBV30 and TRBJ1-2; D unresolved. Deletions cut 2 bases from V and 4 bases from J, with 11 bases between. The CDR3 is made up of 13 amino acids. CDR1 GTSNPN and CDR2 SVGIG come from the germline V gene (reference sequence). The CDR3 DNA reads TGTGCCTGGAGTAGAGCGTCCCCCTATGGCTACACCTTC. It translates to CAWSRASPYGYTF. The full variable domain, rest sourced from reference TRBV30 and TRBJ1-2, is SQTIHQWPATLVQPVGSPLSLECTVEGTSNPNLYWYRQAAGRGLQLLFYSVGIGQISSEVPQNLSASRPQDRQFILSSKKLLLSDSGFYLCAWSRASPYGYTFGSGTRLTVV.

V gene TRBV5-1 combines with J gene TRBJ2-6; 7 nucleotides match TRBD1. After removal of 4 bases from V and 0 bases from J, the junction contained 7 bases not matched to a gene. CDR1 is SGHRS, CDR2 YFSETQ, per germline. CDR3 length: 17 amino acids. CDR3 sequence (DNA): TGCGCCAGCAGCCGGGACAGCATATTCTCTGGGGCCAACGTCCTGACTTTC. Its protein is CASSRDSIFSGANVLTF.

CDR3 coding DNA: TGTGCCAGCAGCCCGGGGGAGCGGGGGGGCCGCGCAGATACGCAGTATTTT. Protein: CASSPGERGGRADTQYF. The chain couples TRBV7-8 to TRBJ2-3, with 10 nucleotides matching TRBD2. This CDR3 spans 17 amino acids. Germline-derived CDR1 and CDR2 are SGHVS and FQNEAQ. Trimming removed 5 bases from V and 4 bases from J; junction bases left unmatched: 12.

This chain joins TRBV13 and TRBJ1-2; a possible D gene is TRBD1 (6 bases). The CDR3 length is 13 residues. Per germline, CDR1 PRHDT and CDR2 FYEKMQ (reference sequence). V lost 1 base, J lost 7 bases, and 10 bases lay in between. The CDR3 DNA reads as TGTGCCAGCAGCTTAGCCGCAGGGGCTGGCTACACCTTC. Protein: CASSLAAGAGYTF.

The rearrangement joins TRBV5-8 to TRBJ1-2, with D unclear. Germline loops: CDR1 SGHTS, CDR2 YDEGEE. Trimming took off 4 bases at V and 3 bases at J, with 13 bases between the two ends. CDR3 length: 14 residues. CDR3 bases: TGTGCCAGCAGCCTGCGAGCCACGGACTATGGCTACACCTTC. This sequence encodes CASSLRATDYGYTF.

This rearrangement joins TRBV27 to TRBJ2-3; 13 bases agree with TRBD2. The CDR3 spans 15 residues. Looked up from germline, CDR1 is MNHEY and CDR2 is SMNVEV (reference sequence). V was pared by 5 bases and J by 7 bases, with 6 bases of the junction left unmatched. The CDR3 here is CASSTTSGGAYTQYF. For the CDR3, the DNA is TGTGCCAGCAGTACTACTAGCGGGGGGGCATATACGCAGTATTTT.

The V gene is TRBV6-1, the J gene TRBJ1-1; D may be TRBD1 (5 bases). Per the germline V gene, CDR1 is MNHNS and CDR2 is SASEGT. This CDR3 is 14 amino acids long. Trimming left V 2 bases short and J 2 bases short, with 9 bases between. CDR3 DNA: TGTGCCAGCAGTGAACAGGGATTAAACACTGAAGCTTTCTTT. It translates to CASSEQGLNTEAFF.

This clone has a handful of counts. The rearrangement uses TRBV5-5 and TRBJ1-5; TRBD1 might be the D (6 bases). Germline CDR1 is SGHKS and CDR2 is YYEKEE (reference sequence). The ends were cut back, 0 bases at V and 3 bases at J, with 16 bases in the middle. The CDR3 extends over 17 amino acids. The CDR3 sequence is CASSLAEVLGANQPQHF. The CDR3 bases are TGTGCCAGCAGCTTGGCCGAGGTTTTGGGGGCCAATCAGCCCCAGCATTTT.

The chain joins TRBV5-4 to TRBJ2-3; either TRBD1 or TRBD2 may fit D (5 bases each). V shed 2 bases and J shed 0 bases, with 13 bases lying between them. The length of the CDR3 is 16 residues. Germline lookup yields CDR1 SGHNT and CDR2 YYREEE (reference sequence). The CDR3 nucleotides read TGTGCCAGCAGCTTCGCACAGGAGGCTAGCACAGATACGCAGTATTTT. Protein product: CASSFAQEASTDTQYF.

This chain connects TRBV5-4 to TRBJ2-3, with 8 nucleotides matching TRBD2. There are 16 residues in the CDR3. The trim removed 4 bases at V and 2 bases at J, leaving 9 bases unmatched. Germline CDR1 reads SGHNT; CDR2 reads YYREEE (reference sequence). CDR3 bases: TGTGCCAGCAGCCCCGGGACTAGGGACCTCACAGATACGCAGTATTTT. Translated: CASSPGTRDLTDTQYF.

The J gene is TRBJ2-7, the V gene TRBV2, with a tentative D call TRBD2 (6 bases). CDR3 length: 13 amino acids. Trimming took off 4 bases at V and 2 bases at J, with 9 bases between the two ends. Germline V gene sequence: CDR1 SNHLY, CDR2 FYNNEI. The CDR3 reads CASSVRGPYEQYF. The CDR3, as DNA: TGTGCCAGCAGTGTGCGGGGACCCTACGAGCAGTACTTC.

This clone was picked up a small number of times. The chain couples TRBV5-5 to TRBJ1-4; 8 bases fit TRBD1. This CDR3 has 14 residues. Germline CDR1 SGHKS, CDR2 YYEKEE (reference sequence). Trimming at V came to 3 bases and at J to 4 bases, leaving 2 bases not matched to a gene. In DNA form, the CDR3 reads TGTGCCAGCAGCTCGGGACAGGTTAATGAAAAACTGTTTTTT. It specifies CASSSGQVNEKLFF.

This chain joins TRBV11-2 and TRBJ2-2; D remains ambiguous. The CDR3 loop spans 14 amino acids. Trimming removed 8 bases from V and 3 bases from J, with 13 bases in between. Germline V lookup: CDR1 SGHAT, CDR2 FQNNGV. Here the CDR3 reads CASAQVRDTGELFF. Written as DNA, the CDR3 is TGTGCCAGCGCTCAGGTTCGGGACACCGGGGAGCTGTTTTTT. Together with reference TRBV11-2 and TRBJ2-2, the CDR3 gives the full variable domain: EAGVAQSPRYKIIEKRQSVAFWCNPISGHATLYWYQQILGQGPKLLIQFQNNGVVDDSQLPKDRFSAERLKGVDSTLKIQPAKLEDSAVYLCASAQVRDTGELFFGEGSRLTVL.

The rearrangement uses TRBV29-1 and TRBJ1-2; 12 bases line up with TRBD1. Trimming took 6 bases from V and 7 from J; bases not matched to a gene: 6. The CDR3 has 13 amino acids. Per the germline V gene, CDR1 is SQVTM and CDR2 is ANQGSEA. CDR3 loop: CSVPGQGARGYTF. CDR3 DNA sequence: TGCAGCGTGCCGGGACAGGGGGCCCGTGGCTACACCTTC.

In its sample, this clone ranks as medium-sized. CDR3 coding DNA: TGTGCCAGCACCATCGTAGCGGGGAACACCGGGGAGCTGTTTTTT. It is translated as CASTIVAGNTGELFF. The chain combines TRBV6-5 with TRBJ2-2; 7 nucleotides agree with TRBD2. CDR3 size: 15 residues. Unmatched junction bases numbered 6, after V lost 7 bases and J lost 1 base. Germline lookup yields CDR1 MNHEY and CDR2 SVGAGI.

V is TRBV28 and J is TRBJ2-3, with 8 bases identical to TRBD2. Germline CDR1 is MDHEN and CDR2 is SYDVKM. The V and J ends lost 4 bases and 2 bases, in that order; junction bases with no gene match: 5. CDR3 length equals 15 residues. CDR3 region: CASSSSGGDTDTQYF. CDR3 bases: TGTGCCAGCAGTTCCTCGGGGGGGGACACAGATACGCAGTATTTT. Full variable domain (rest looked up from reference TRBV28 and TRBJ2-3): DVKVTQSSRYLVKRTGEKVFLECVQDMDHENMFWYRQDPGLGLRLIYFSYDVKMKEKGDIPEGYSVSREKKERFSLILESASTNQTSMYLCASSSSGGDTDTQYFGPGTRLTVL.

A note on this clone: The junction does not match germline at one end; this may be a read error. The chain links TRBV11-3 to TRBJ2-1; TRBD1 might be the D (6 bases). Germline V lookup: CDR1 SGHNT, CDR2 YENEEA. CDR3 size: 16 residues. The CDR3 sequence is CASSPRVGAGNNEQFF. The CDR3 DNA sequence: TGCGCCAGCAGCCCCCGGGTGGGGGCCGGAAACAATGAGCAGTTCTTC.

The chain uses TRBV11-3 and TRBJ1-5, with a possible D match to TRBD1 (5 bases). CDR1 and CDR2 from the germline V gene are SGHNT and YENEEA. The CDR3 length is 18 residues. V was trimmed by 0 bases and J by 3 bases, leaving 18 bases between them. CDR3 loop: CASSLESETAPLNQPQHF. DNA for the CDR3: TGTGCCAGCAGCTTAGAGTCTGAGACAGCACCTCTCAATCAGCCCCAGCATTTT. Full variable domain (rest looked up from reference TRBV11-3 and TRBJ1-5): EAGVVQSPRYKIIEKKQPVAFWCNPISGHNTLYWYLQNLGQGPELLIRYENEEAVDDSQLPKDRFSAERLKGVDSTLKIQPAELGDSAVYLCASSLESETAPLNQPQHFGDGTRLSIL.

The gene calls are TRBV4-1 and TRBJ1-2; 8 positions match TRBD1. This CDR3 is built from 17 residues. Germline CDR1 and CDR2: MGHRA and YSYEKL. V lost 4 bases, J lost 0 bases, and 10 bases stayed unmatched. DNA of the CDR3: TGCGCCAGCAGCCCATCCACCAACAGGGGGACTAACTATGGCTACACCTTC. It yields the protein CASSPSTNRGTNYGYTF.

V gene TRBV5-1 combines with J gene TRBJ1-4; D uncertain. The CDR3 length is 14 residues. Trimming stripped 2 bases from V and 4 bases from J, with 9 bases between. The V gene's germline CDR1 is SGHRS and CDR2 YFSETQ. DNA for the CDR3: TGCGCCAGCAGCTTCTCACTGGGTAATGAAAAACTGTTTTTT. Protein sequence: CASSFSLGNEKLFF.

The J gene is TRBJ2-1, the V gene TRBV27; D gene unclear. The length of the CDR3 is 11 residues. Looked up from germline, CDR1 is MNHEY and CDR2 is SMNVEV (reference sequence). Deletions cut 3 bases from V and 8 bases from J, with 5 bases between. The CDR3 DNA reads TGTGCCAGCAGTTTCTTGGATGAGCAGTTCTTC. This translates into CASSFLDEQFF.